Listed below are T cell receptor beta chains from one sample, sequenced in a study of CD8 T cells in Susac syndrome. TCRdb independently ran MiXCR on the immunoSEQ multiplex PCR reads; one entry per CDR3 protein. This sample has fewer than 150,000 distinct CDR3 sequences, with 94% found just once. Sequencing was done on a sample of CD8+ T cells from PBMCs. The receptors were sampled from a human donor in good health. The CDR3 runs from the conserved cysteine through the conserved F or W. Each record gives: V gene, D gene, clone size, J gene, CDR3 protein, CDR3 DNA. The D gene is left open where the match is weak. Size values are once, few and many counts, or a class for expanded clones, and some rows have none.

V gene: TRBV13; D gene: TRBD2; clone size: few; J gene: TRBJ2-1; CDR3 protein: CASSLRTSGSYNEQFF; CDR3 DNA: TGTGCCAGCAGCCTGAGGACTAGCGGCTCCTACAATGAGCAGTTCTTC
V gene: TRBV30; D gene: .; clone size: .; J gene: TRBJ2-1; CDR3 protein: CAWSEDSANEQFF; CDR3 DNA: TGTGCCTGGAGTGAAGACTCAGCCAATGAGCAGTTCTTC
V gene: TRBV27; D gene: .; clone size: .; J gene: TRBJ2-1; CDR3 protein: CASSLRGGYNEQFF; CDR3 DNA: TGTGCCAGCAGTTTACGGGGCGGCTACAATGAGCAGTTCTTC
V gene: TRBV29-1; D gene: .; clone size: .; J gene: TRBJ2-2; CDR3 protein: CSVETEHGELFF; CDR3 DNA: TGCAGCGTTGAGACAGAACACGGGGAGCTGTTTTTT
V gene: TRBV2; D gene: TRBD1; clone size: .; J gene: TRBJ2-7; CDR3 protein: CASIGGTGSYEQYF; CDR3 DNA: TGTGCCAGCATAGGAGGGACAGGCTCCTACGAGCAGTACTTC
V gene: TRBV3-1; D gene: TRBD2; clone size: .; J gene: TRBJ2-3; CDR3 protein: CASSLRLAGPTDTQYF; CDR3 DNA: TGTGCCAGCAGCCTACGACTAGCGGGCCCCACAGATACGCAGTATTTT
V gene: TRBV20-1; D gene: .; clone size: .; J gene: TRBJ2-7; CDR3 protein: CSARGQTYEQYF; CDR3 DNA: TGCAGTGCTAGAGGCCAGACCTACGAGCAGTACTTC
V gene: TRBV27; D gene: .; clone size: once; J gene: TRBJ2-3; CDR3 protein: CASIPPGTSTDTQYF; CDR3 DNA: TGTGCCAGCATCCCTCCCGGGACAAGCACAGATACGCAGTATTTT
V gene: TRBV9; D gene: .; clone size: .; J gene: TRBJ2-1; CDR3 protein: CASSQESSYNEQFF; CDR3 DNA: TGTGCCAGCAGTCAGGAGTCATCCTACAATGAGCAGTTCTTC
V gene: TRBV30; D gene: .; clone size: .; J gene: TRBJ2-7; CDR3 protein: CAWSVLVSYEQYF; CDR3 DNA: TGTGCCTGGAGTGTATTGGTCTCCTACGAGCAGTACTTC
V gene: TRBV20-1; D gene: TRBD2; clone size: .; J gene: TRBJ2-3; CDR3 protein: CSATVYSGSPPDTQYF; CDR3 DNA: TGCAGTGCTACGGTATATAGCGGGTCCCCGCCAGATACGCAGTATTTT
V gene: TRBV28; D gene: .; clone size: .; J gene: TRBJ2-7; CDR3 protein: CASSPQGYGSYEQYF; CDR3 DNA: TGTGCCAGCAGTCCCCAGGGCTACGGCTCCTACGAGCAGTACTTC
V gene: TRBV6-5; D gene: TRBD1; clone size: .; J gene: TRBJ1-2; CDR3 protein: CASSYSSDRGLLHGYTF; CDR3 DNA: TGTGCCAGCAGTTACTCGTCGGACAGGGGGCTCCTTCATGGCTACACCTTC
V gene: TRBV7-3; D gene: .; clone size: .; J gene: TRBJ2-1; CDR3 protein: CASSPLETSSVLDEQFF; CDR3 DNA: TGTGCCAGCAGCCCTCTCGAGACTAGTTCGGTGCTCGATGAGCAGTTCTTC
V gene: TRBV3-1; D gene: .; clone size: .; J gene: TRBJ2-3; CDR3 protein: CASSQRFPDTQYF; CDR3 DNA: TGTGCCAGCAGCCAAAGGTTTCCAGATACGCAGTATTTT
V gene: TRBV28; D gene: .; clone size: .; J gene: TRBJ2-7; CDR3 protein: CASSYPLDRGGSYEQYF; CDR3 DNA: TGTGCCAGCAGTTACCCGCTCGACAGGGGAGGGTCCTACGAGCAGTACTTC
V gene: TRBV29-1; D gene: TRBD1; clone size: .; J gene: TRBJ2-7; CDR3 protein: CSVVFGTGPYEQYF; CDR3 DNA: TGCAGCGTTGTGTTCGGGACAGGGCCATACGAGCAGTACTTC
V gene: TRBV7-9; D gene: .; clone size: .; J gene: TRBJ1-1; CDR3 protein: CASSASGGTNTEAFF; CDR3 DNA: TGTGCCAGCAGCGCTTCGGGGGGGACGAACACTGAAGCTTTCTTT
V gene: TRBV6-1; D gene: TRBD2; clone size: .; J gene: TRBJ2-5; CDR3 protein: CASSGYPAGGFGETQYF; CDR3 DNA: TGTGCCAGCAGTGGTTACCCAGCGGGAGGGTTTGGAGAGACCCAGTACTTC
V gene: TRBV5-6; D gene: TRBD2; clone size: .; J gene: TRBJ2-7; CDR3 protein: CASSQIAGGTYEQYF; CDR3 DNA: TGTGCCAGCAGCCAAATAGCGGGAGGGACTTACGAGCAGTACTTC
V gene: TRBV20-1; D gene: TRBD2; clone size: .; J gene: TRBJ2-7; CDR3 protein: CSARELAGSHEQYF; CDR3 DNA: TGCAGTGCTAGGGAGCTAGCGGGTTCCCACGAGCAGTACTTC
V gene: TRBV20-1; D gene: .; clone size: .; J gene: TRBJ1-2; CDR3 protein: CSAGLGGGGYTF; CDR3 DNA: TGCAGTGCTGGGTTAGGGGGTGGTGGCTACACCTTC
V gene: TRBV5-1; D gene: .; clone size: .; J gene: TRBJ2-1; CDR3 protein: CASSLRLGHEQFF; CDR3 DNA: TGCGCCAGCAGCTTGAGGCTAGGCCATGAGCAGTTCTTC
V gene: TRBV5-1; D gene: TRBD1; clone size: .; J gene: TRBJ2-7; CDR3 protein: CASSSGTGLYEQYF; CDR3 DNA: TGCGCCAGCAGCTCAGGGACAGGGTTGTACGAGCAGTACTTC
V gene: TRBV27; D gene: .; clone size: .; J gene: TRBJ1-1; CDR3 protein: CASSPPRGRNTEAFF; CDR3 DNA: TGTGCCAGCAGTCCCCCCCGAGGGCGGAACACTGAAGCTTTCTTT
V gene: TRBV29-1; D gene: .; clone size: .; J gene: TRBJ1-1; CDR3 protein: CSVVGRASNTEAFF; CDR3 DNA: TGCAGCGTTGTGGGTCGGGCGAGTAACACTGAAGCTTTCTTT
V gene: TRBV27; D gene: .; clone size: .; J gene: TRBJ2-1; CDR3 protein: CASSLAGTRAYNEQFF; CDR3 DNA: TGTGCCAGCAGTTTGGCCGGGACGAGGGCCTACAATGAGCAGTTCTTC
V gene: TRBV24-1; D gene: .; clone size: .; J gene: TRBJ2-3; CDR3 protein: CATSGGPLDTQYF; CDR3 DNA: TGTGCCACCAGTGGTGGGCCGTTAGATACGCAGTATTTT
V gene: TRBV2; D gene: .; clone size: .; J gene: TRBJ2-5; CDR3 protein: CASSDQEETQYF; CDR3 DNA: TGTGCCAGCAGTGACCAGGAAGAGACCCAGTACTTC
V gene: TRBV5-6; D gene: .; clone size: .; J gene: TRBJ2-7; CDR3 protein: CASSSPVGGLVEQYF; CDR3 DNA: TGTGCCAGCAGCTCACCGGTGGGGGGTCTAGTCGAGCAGTACTTC
V gene: TRBV29-1; D gene: TRBD1; clone size: .; J gene: TRBJ1-2; CDR3 protein: CSVPGTGDGYTF; CDR3 DNA: TGCAGCGTTCCCGGGACAGGGGATGGCTACACCTTC
V gene: TRBV27; D gene: .; clone size: .; J gene: TRBJ2-1; CDR3 protein: CASSSSSYNEQFF; CDR3 DNA: TGTGCCAGCAGTTCTTCCTCTTACAATGAGCAGTTCTTC
V gene: TRBV20-1; D gene: .; clone size: .; J gene: TRBJ2-7; CDR3 protein: CSVKSVHSYEQYF; CDR3 DNA: TGCAGTGTTAAAAGCGTACACTCCTACGAGCAGTACTTC
V gene: TRBV9; D gene: TRBD2; clone size: .; J gene: TRBJ2-3; CDR3 protein: CASSVSGTSTDTQYF; CDR3 DNA: TGTGCCAGCAGCGTAAGCGGGACCAGCACAGATACGCAGTATTTT
V gene: TRBV27; D gene: .; clone size: .; J gene: TRBJ2-7; CDR3 protein: CASSFEAGGLYEQYF; CDR3 DNA: TGTGCCAGCAGTTTCGAAGCAGGGGGACTTTACGAGCAGTACTTC
V gene: TRBV4-2; D gene: TRBD2; clone size: .; J gene: TRBJ2-2; CDR3 protein: CASSTPGLAGTGELFF; CDR3 DNA: TGTGCCAGCAGCACGCCAGGACTAGCGGGGACCGGGGAGCTGTTTTTT
V gene: TRBV3-1; D gene: TRBD2; clone size: .; J gene: TRBJ2-1; CDR3 protein: CASSPPRGREAYNEQFF; CDR3 DNA: TGTGCCAGCAGCCCTCCTAGGGGTCGGGAGGCCTACAATGAGCAGTTCTTC
V gene: TRBV2; D gene: .; clone size: .; J gene: TRBJ1-1; CDR3 protein: CASNQWTDEAFF; CDR3 DNA: TGTGCCAGCAATCAATGGACAGATGAAGCTTTCTTT
V gene: TRBV12-3/TRBV12-4; D gene: .; clone size: .; J gene: TRBJ2-1; CDR3 protein: CASSLTRRVEQFF; CDR3 DNA: TGTGCCAGCAGTTTAACTAGGCGGGTCGAGCAGTTCTTC
V gene: TRBV3-1; D gene: TRBD1; clone size: .; J gene: TRBJ2-1; CDR3 protein: CASSHDRGLYNEQFF; CDR3 DNA: TGTGCCAGCAGCCACGACAGGGGGCTTTACAATGAGCAGTTCTTC
V gene: TRBV15; D gene: .; clone size: once; J gene: TRBJ2-3; CDR3 protein: CATSRAARGRGDTQYF; CDR3 DNA: TGTGCCACCAGCAGAGCGGCGAGGGGTAGAGGAGATACGCAGTATTTT
V gene: TRBV2; D gene: .; clone size: .; J gene: TRBJ2-7; CDR3 protein: CASSSLEQYF; CDR3 DNA: TGTGCCAGCAGTTCGCTCGAGCAGTACTTC
V gene: TRBV29-1; D gene: .; clone size: .; J gene: TRBJ1-1; CDR3 protein: CSVPLINTEAFF; CDR3 DNA: TGCAGCGTCCCCCTGATAAACACTGAAGCTTTCTTT
V gene: TRBV4-3; D gene: .; clone size: .; J gene: TRBJ1-1; CDR3 protein: CASSQEEQTEAFF; CDR3 DNA: TGCGCCAGCAGCCAAGAGGAACAGACTGAAGCTTTCTTT
V gene: TRBV30; D gene: .; clone size: .; J gene: TRBJ1-1; CDR3 protein: CAWSVAGNTEAFF; CDR3 DNA: TGTGCCTGGAGTGTCGCGGGGAACACTGAAGCTTTCTTT
V gene: TRBV11-2; D gene: .; clone size: .; J gene: TRBJ2-2; CDR3 protein: CASSPSGGPNTGELFF; CDR3 DNA: TGTGCCAGCAGCCCCAGTGGGGGGCCAAACACCGGGGAGCTGTTTTTT
V gene: TRBV25-1; D gene: TRBD2; clone size: .; J gene: TRBJ2-7; CDR3 protein: CASSAPPGLGSYEQYF; CDR3 DNA: TGTGCCAGCAGTGCCCCACCGGGACTAGGGTCCTACGAGCAGTACTTC